Listed below are T cell receptor beta chains from one sample, sequenced in a study of blood T cell repertoires in COVID-19. Sequencing used immunoSEQ multiplex PCR; TCRdb keeps in-frame clones, though not all of them. The sample records around 140,000 clones, roughly 88% being singletons. Sequenced input: peripheral blood. The receptors here all came from a woman aged 60-75 years with acute or convalescent COVID-19. CDR3s include the opening cysteine and the closing phenylalanine or tryptophan. A D gene is named only where the DNA matches it firmly. Not every row has a clone size; where given, it reads once, few, many or a size class.

NA,TRBJ2-1,TRBD1,TRBV5-1,CASSTGGTYNEQFF,TGCGCCAGCAGCACAGGGGGCACCTACAATGAGCAGTTCTTC
NA,TRBJ1-3,NA,TRBV24-1,CATRPNLPGNTIYF,TGTGCCACCAGACCGAACCTACCTGGAAACACCATATATTTT
NA,TRBJ1-6,NA,TRBV28,CAITRDMSSPLHF,TGTGCCATCACCCGGGACATGAGTTCACCCCTCCACTTT
NA,TRBJ1-1,NA,TRBV7-2,CASSLQGSEAFF,TGTGCCAGCAGCTTACAGGGGAGTGAAGCTTTCTTT
once,TRBJ2-2,TRBD1,TRBV28,CASSRGQGVTGELFF,TGTGCCAGCAGCCGTGGACAGGGGGTGACCGGGGAGCTGTTTTTT
NA,TRBJ2-1,NA,TRBV7-6,CASSQIQGSYNEQFF,TGTGCCAGCAGCCAGATACAGGGCTCCTACAATGAGCAGTTCTTC
NA,TRBJ1-6,TRBD1,TRBV6-5,CASRTGTGLSPLHF,TGTGCCAGCAGGACCGGGACAGGTTTATCTCCCCTCCACTTT
few,TRBJ2-3,NA,TRBV5-1,CASSLEGGLSTDTQYF,TGCGCCAGCAGCCTCGAAGGGGGATTAAGCACAGATACGCAGTATTTT
NA,TRBJ1-2,NA,TRBV24-1,CATSEGATNYGYTF,TGTGCCACCAGTGAGGGGGCTACTAACTATGGCTACACCTTC
NA,TRBJ2-1,TRBD2,TRBV7-2,CASSILGLGFVDEQFF,TGTGCCAGCAGCATACTAGGACTAGGGTTCGTGGATGAGCAGTTCTTC
NA,TRBJ1-4,NA,TRBV9,CASSVDGDSDEKLFF,TGTGCCAGCAGCGTAGACGGGGATTCGGATGAAAAACTGTTTTTT
once,TRBJ1-4,TRBD1,TRBV7-8,CASSLEIWDSSEKLFF,TGTGCCAGCAGCTTAGAAATCTGGGACAGCTCTGAAAAACTGTTTTTT
NA,TRBJ1-1,TRBD1,TRBV19,CASSLGQENTEAFF,TGTGCCAGTAGTTTGGGACAGGAGAACACTGAAGCTTTCTTT
NA,TRBJ2-5,TRBD1,TRBV5-6,CASSLPDRGWETQYF,TGTGCCAGCAGCTTACCGGACAGGGGATGGGAGACCCAGTACTTC
once,TRBJ1-4,NA,TRBV7-9,CASSFRGRGEKLFF,TGTGCCAGCAGCTTCAGGGGTCGAGGCGAAAAACTGTTTTTT
NA,TRBJ1-1,NA,TRBV2,CASSQGSLNTEAFF,TGTGCCAGCAGCCAGGGGTCACTAAACACTGAAGCTTTCTTT
NA,TRBJ2-5,NA,TRBV18,CASSQMTGTQETQYF,TGTGCCAGCTCACAAATGACAGGAACCCAAGAGACCCAGTACTTC
once,TRBJ2-5,TRBD2,TRBV7-2,CASSLVSGTSGGKQETQYF,TGTGCCAGCAGCTTAGTATCCGGGACTAGCGGGGGAAAACAAGAGACCCAGTACTTC
many,TRBJ2-7,NA,TRBV15,CATSRDQRAYEQYF,TGTGCCACCAGCAGAGACCAGCGGGCCTACGAGCAGTACTTC
NA,TRBJ1-2,TRBD1,TRBV3-1/TRBV3-2,CASSPSPLPGQGADYGYTF,TGTGCCAGCAGCCCGAGCCCCCTCCCGGGACAGGGGGCCGACTATGGCTACACCTTC
NA,TRBJ2-5,NA,TRBV5-1,CASSGNRGEGTQYF,TGCGCCAGCAGCGGCAACAGGGGGGAGGGGACCCAGTACTTC
NA,TRBJ1-2,TRBD1,TRBV19,CASRIYRGEFYGYTF,TGTGCCAGTAGGATATACAGGGGGGAATTCTATGGCTACACCTTC
NA,TRBJ1-2,NA,TRBV6-2/TRBV6-3,CASSTGGAYGYTF,TGTGCCAGCAGCACCGGAGGGGCCTATGGCTACACCTTC
NA,TRBJ2-2,TRBD1,TRBV9,CASSVQHRTGAGTGELFF,TGTGCCAGCAGCGTACAGCACAGGACAGGGGCGGGGACCGGGGAGCTGTTTTTT
NA,TRBJ2-1,TRBD1,TRBV6-1,CASSEATGPYNEQFF,TGTGCCAGCAGTGAAGCGACAGGGCCCTACAATGAGCAGTTCTTC
NA,TRBJ1-4,NA,TRBV30,CAWSGQSGGKLFF,TGTGCCTGGAGTGGTCAATCGGGAGGAAAACTGTTTTTT
NA,TRBJ2-3,NA,TRBV12-5,CASGLGDTQYF,TGTGCTAGTGGACTCGGGGATACGCAGTATTTT
NA,TRBJ2-1,TRBD1,TRBV18,CASSPSGQAITTSYNEQFF,TGTGCCAGCTCACCATCGGGACAGGCGATAACTACCTCCTACAATGAGCAGTTCTTC
few,TRBJ1-1,TRBD1,TRBV7-2,CASSLLQGLGEAFF,TGTGCCAGCAGCTTACTACAGGGGCTGGGTGAAGCTTTCTTT
NA,TRBJ1-4,NA,TRBV19,CASSIMEREKLFF,TGTGCCAGTAGTATAATGGAGAGGGAAAAACTGTTTTTT
NA,TRBJ2-2,NA,TRBV7-2,CASSLYLVSNTGELFF,TGTGCCAGCAGCTTATATTTAGTTTCGAACACCGGGGAGCTGTTTTTT
once,TRBJ2-1,TRBD2,TRBV18,CASSPGGGVNEQFF,TGTGCCAGCTCACCGGGCGGGGGGGTTAATGAGCAGTTCTTC
NA,TRBJ2-2,NA,TRBV9,CASSPGSNTGELFF,TGTGCCAGCAGCCCGGGGTCCAACACCGGGGAGCTGTTTTTT
few,TRBJ1-2,NA,TRBV5-1,CASSFGRDFPYGYTF,TGCGCCAGCAGCTTCGGTCGGGATTTCCCCTATGGCTACACCTTC
NA,TRBJ1-2,NA,TRBV6-5,CASSSTSTGKGGYTF,TGTGCCAGCAGTTCCACCTCTACAGGGAAAGGTGGCTACACCTTC
NA,TRBJ2-5,NA,TRBV28,CASSSPPASAKTQYF,TGTGCCAGCAGTTCTCCTCCTGCTAGCGCGAAGACCCAGTACTTC
NA,TRBJ1-2,NA,TRBV5-6,CASSLGQTYGYTF,TGTGCCAGCAGCCTTGGACAAACCTATGGCTACACCTTC
NA,TRBJ1-1,NA,TRBV7-9,CASSLNRDTEAFF,TGTGCCAGCAGCTTGAACAGGGACACTGAAGCTTTCTTT
NA,TRBJ2-7,NA,TRBV6-6,CASSYSIAGKNYEQYF,TGTGCCAGCAGTTACTCGATCGCAGGGAAGAACTACGAGCAGTACTTC
NA,TRBJ1-6,TRBD1,TRBV6-5,CASRIGTANSPLHF,TGTGCCAGCAGAATCGGGACAGCTAATTCACCCCTCCACTTT
NA,TRBJ2-2,NA,TRBV19,CASSIVTVTGELFF,TGTGCCAGTAGTATCGTGACAGTAACCGGGGAGCTGTTTTTT
NA,TRBJ1-1,TRBD1,TRBV9,CASRGQQNTEAFF,TGTGCCAGCCGGGGACAGCAGAACACTGAAGCTTTCTTT
NA,TRBJ1-2,TRBD1,TRBV2,CASSLKTGHGYTF,TGTGCCAGCAGTCTTAAGACAGGGCATGGCTACACCTTC
few,TRBJ2-7,TRBD1,TRBV30,CAWRNRGPLLEQYF,TGTGCCTGGAGGAACAGGGGGCCCCTCCTCGAGCAGTACTTC
few,TRBJ1-5,NA,TRBV7-9,CASSFQGPDQPQHF,TGTGCCAGCAGCTTTCAGGGGCCAGATCAGCCCCAGCATTTT
NA,TRBJ2-5,TRBD1,TRBV19,CASSIPGQGGGTQYF,TGTGCCAGTAGTATCCCGGGACAGGGTGGTGGGACCCAGTACTTC
NA,TRBJ2-2,TRBD1,TRBV5-1,CASSLGTGDTGELFF,TGCGCCAGCAGCTTGGGGACAGGGGACACCGGGGAGCTGTTTTTT
NA,TRBJ2-7,TRBD1,TRBV6-5,CASSRDRASYEQYF,TGTGCCAGCAGTAGGGACAGAGCCTCCTACGAGCAGTACTTC
NA,TRBJ2-5,TRBD2,TRBV28,CASPRLAGGQETQYF,TGTGCCAGCCCCCGACTAGCGGGGGGACAAGAGACCCAGTACTTC
NA,TRBJ2-5,TRBD1,TRBV18,CASSPNPRDRAQETQYF,TGTGCCAGCTCACCGAACCCCCGGGACAGGGCCCAAGAGACCCAGTACTTC